The present entry profiles one T cell receptor (beta chain) with its context. Original methodology: Reference gene primer amplification gave estimated nucleated cell counts. Profiled with immunoSEQ multiplex PCR; TCRdb holds only in-frame clones, not every one. The V and J calls and clone size are taken from that table; D and trimming were inferred from the DNA. Here the sample spans around 130,000 clones, around 90% being singletons. The data were obtained in a study of blood T cell repertoires in COVID-19. Study details: Samples of COVID-19 (acute and convalescent) were obtained from the United States, Italy and Spain. In each case, the material was cDNA or gDNA derived from T cells, B-cell-depleted T cells, or PBMCs.

Trimming at V came to 4 bases and at J to 0 bases, leaving 4 bases not matched to a gene. CDR1 is SGHRS, CDR2 YFSETQ, per germline. The CDR3 extends over 15 amino acids. The chain joins TRBV5-1 to TRBJ2-3, with 8 bases matching TRBD1. Material for sequencing was peripheral blood. The source is a man in his sixties with active or convalescent COVID-19. The CDR3 DNA reads TGCGCCAGCAGCGTCGGACAGGGTAGCACAGATACGCAGTATTTT. This translates into CASSVGQGSTDTQYF.